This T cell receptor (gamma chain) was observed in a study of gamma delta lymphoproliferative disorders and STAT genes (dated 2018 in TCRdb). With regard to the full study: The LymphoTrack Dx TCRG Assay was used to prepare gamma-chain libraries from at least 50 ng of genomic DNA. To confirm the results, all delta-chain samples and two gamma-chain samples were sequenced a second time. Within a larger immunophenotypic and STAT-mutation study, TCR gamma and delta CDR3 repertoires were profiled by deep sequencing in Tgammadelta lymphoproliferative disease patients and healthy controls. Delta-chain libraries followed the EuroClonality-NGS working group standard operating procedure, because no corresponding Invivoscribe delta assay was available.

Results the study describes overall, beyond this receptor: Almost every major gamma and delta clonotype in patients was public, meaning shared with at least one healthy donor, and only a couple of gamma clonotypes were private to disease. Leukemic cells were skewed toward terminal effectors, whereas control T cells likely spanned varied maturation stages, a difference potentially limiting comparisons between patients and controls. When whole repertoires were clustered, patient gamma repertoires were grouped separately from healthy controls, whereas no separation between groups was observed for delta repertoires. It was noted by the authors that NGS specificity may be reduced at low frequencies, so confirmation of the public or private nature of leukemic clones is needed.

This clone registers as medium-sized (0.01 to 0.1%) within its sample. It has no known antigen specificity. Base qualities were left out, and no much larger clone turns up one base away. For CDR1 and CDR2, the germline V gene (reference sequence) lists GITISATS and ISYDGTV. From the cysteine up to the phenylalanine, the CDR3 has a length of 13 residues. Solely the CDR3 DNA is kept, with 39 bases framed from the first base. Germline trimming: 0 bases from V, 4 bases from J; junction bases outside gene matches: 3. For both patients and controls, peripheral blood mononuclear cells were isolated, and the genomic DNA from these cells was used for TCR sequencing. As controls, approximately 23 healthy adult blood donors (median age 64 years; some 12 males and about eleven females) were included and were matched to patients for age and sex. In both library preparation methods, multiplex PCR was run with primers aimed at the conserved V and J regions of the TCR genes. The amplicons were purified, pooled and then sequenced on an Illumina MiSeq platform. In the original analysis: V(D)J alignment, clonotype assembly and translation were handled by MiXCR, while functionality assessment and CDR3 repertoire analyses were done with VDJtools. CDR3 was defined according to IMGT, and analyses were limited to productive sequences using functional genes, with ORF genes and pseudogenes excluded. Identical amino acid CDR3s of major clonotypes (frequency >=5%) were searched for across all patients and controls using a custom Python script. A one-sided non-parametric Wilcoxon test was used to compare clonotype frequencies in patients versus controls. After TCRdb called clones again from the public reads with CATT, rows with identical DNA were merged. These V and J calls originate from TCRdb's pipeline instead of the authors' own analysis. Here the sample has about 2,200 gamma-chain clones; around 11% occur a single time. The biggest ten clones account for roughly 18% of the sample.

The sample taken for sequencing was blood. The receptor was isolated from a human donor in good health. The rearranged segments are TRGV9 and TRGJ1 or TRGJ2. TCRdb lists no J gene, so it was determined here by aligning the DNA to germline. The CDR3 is CALWEVGYYKKLF. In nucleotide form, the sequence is TGTGCCTTGTGGGAGGTGGGGTATTATAAGAAACTCTTT.